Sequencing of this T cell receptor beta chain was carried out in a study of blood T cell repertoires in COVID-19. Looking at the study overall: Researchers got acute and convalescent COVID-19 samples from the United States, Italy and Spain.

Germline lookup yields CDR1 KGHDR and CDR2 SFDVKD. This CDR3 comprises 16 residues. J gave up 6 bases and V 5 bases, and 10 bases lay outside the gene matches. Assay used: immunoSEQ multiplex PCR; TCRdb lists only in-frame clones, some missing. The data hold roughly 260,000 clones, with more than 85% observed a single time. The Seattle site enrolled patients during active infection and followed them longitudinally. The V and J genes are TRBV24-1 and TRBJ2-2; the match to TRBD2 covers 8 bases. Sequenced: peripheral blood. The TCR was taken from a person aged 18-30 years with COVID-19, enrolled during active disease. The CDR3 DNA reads TGTGCCACCAGTGGACGAGACGGGAGGGACCCCGGGGAGCTGTTTTTT. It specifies CATSGRDGRDPGELFF.